The rows below give T cell receptor beta chains drawn from one sample of a study of blood T cells in healthy people across ages. A single record per CDR3 protein comes from TCRdb applying MiXCR to the 5' RACE reads. The data contain roughly 800,000 distinct CDR3 sequences, about 48% of them singletons. The material sequenced was blood. These receptors all come from a man at least 80 years old in good health. CDR3s include the opening cysteine and the closing phenylalanine or tryptophan. The order of the fields is J gene, D gene, clone size, V gene, CDR3 protein, CDR3 DNA. D genes are given only for firm matches. For some rows the clone size is stated as once, few or many, or as a class when expanded; others skip it.

j_gene: TRBJ1-4
d_gene: -
abundance: -
v_gene: TRBV20-1
CDR3aa: CSARDSPNEKLFF
CDR3nt: TGCAGTGCTAGAGACAGCCCTAATGAAAAACTGTTTTTT

j_gene: TRBJ1-4
d_gene: TRBD1
abundance: -
v_gene: TRBV20-1
CDR3aa: CSADALGTGGEKLFF
CDR3nt: TGCAGTGCGGATGCCCTTGGGACAGGGGGTGAAAAACTGTTTTTT

j_gene: TRBJ2-1
d_gene: -
abundance: few
v_gene: TRBV6-1
CDR3aa: CASFYAGPNNEQFF
CDR3nt: TGTGCCAGCTTTTACGCGGGCCCTAACAATGAGCAGTTCTTC

j_gene: TRBJ1-6
d_gene: -
abundance: -
v_gene: TRBV6-1
CDR3aa: CASGSYRAFSYNSPLHF
CDR3nt: TGTGCCAGCGGATCTTACAGGGCCTTCTCCTATAATTCACCCCTCCACTTT

j_gene: TRBJ2-1
d_gene: -
abundance: -
v_gene: TRBV24-1
CDR3aa: CATSQYTEQFF
CDR3nt: TGTGCCACCAGTCAGTACACTGAGCAGTTCTTC

j_gene: TRBJ2-1
d_gene: TRBD2
abundance: few
v_gene: TRBV3-1
CDR3aa: CASRPGLAGGLYNEQFF
CDR3nt: TGTGCCAGCAGGCCCGGACTAGCGGGAGGCCTTTATAATGAGCAGTTCTTC

j_gene: TRBJ2-5
d_gene: TRBD2
abundance: -
v_gene: TRBV12-3/TRBV12-4
CDR3aa: CASSLNPVGAGGIQETQYF
CDR3nt: TGTGCCAGCAGTTTAAACCCGGTTGGGGCGGGAGGCATACAAGAGACCCAGTACTTC

j_gene: TRBJ2-7
d_gene: -
abundance: -
v_gene: TRBV3-1
CDR3aa: CASSHHFVSYEQYF
CDR3nt: TGTGCCAGCAGCCACCATTTCGTCTCCTACGAGCAGTACTTC

j_gene: TRBJ2-1
d_gene: -
abundance: -
v_gene: TRBV7-3
CDR3aa: CASSLNGPNNEQFF
CDR3nt: TGTGCCAGCAGCTTAAATGGGCCAAACAATGAGCAGTTCTTC

j_gene: TRBJ2-1
d_gene: -
abundance: -
v_gene: TRBV3-1
CDR3aa: CASSQDWFSPLVDEQFF
CDR3nt: TGTGCCAGCAGCCAAGATTGGTTTAGCCCATTGGTCGATGAGCAGTTCTTC

j_gene: TRBJ2-1
d_gene: TRBD2
abundance: -
v_gene: TRBV29-1
CDR3aa: CSVDGLAGVNEQFF
CDR3nt: TGCAGCGTTGATGGACTAGCGGGAGTCAATGAGCAGTTCTTC

j_gene: TRBJ2-1
d_gene: TRBD2
abundance: -
v_gene: TRBV3-1
CDR3aa: CASSLRGLVPHEQFF
CDR3nt: TGTGCCAGCAGCCTCCGGGGACTAGTGCCCCATGAGCAGTTCTTC

j_gene: TRBJ2-4
d_gene: TRBD2
abundance: few
v_gene: TRBV7-9
CDR3aa: CASSKEVQEERENGQYF
CDR3nt: TGTGCCAGCAGCAAAGAGGTTCAAGAGGAGCGGGAGAACGGGCAGTACTTC

j_gene: TRBJ2-7
d_gene: -
abundance: -
v_gene: TRBV12-3/TRBV12-4
CDR3aa: CASSSGVGDEQYF
CDR3nt: TGTGCCAGCAGTTCAGGGGTGGGAGACGAGCAGTACTTC